One and the same sample provided the 12 T cell receptor beta chains below, sequenced in a study of beta chain features in type 1 diabetes. Their cognate antigens are unknown. Points from the study as a whole: In all four CD4+ subsets, TCRB CDR3 length was significantly, moderately reduced in type 1 diabetes.

TCRB transcripts that were expressed got sequenced, as all of the isolated RNA had been reverse transcribed. Only in-frame clones appear in the TCRdb table, and some are missing; sequencing was by immunoSEQ multiplex PCR. The top ten hold 0.25% to 0.35% of the sample, which has 40,000 to 65,000 clones, around 60% seen once. The sequenced sample consisted of stem cell memory CD4+ T cells from blood. All receptors come from a woman aged 25 to 39 with type 1 diabetes.

This chain connects TRBV18 to TRBJ1-2; 8 bases fit TRBD1. This CDR3 region has 14 residues. Germline V gene data show CDR1 as KGHSH and CDR2 as LQKENI. V dropped 8 bases and J dropped 3; count of bases not matched to a gene: 8. The DNA of the CDR3 is TGTGCCAGCGCGGAGACAGGGGTAGACTATGGCTACACCTTC. Its translation: CASAETGVDYGYTF.

This clone has more than one count but fewer than ten. This chain links TRBV30 with TRBJ1-4; D is perhaps TRBD1 (6 bases). The CDR3 is made up of 14 amino acids. The V gene's germline CDR1 is GTSNPN and CDR2 SVGIG (reference sequence). Trimming shortened V by 3 bases and J by 8 bases, and 16 bases separated the two germline ends. For the CDR3, the DNA is TGTGCCTGGAGCAGGGACATCCGAGGAGAAAAACTGTTTTTT. Translation gives CAWSRDIRGEKLFF.

This chain joins TRBV18 and TRBJ2-5, with 7 positions matching TRBD1. Gene TRBJ2-7 matches the end of the DNA better, so the J call may be wrong. Germline V gene lookup returns CDR1 KGHSH and CDR2 LQKENI. The CDR3 is 14 residues long. The DNA of the CDR3 is TGTGCCAGCTCACTAACCGGGACAGCCTACGAGCAGTACTTC. Amino acids: CASSLTGTAYEQYF.

The J gene is TRBJ2-2, the V gene TRBV28; D not certain. Germline CDR1 is MDHEN and CDR2 is SYDVKM. The CDR3 spans 12 residues. Trimming took off 7 bases at V and 4 bases at J, with 7 bases between the two ends. The CDR3 DNA follows: TGTGCCAGCAAGCAGGTCACCGGGGAGCTGTTTTTT. It encodes CASKQVTGELFF.

J is TRBJ2-5 and V is TRBV10-2, with a tentative D call TRBD2 (6 bases). The CDR3 consists of 15 residues. From germline, CDR1 is WSHSY and CDR2 SAAADI. Trimming removed 4 bases from V and 4 bases from J, with 16 bases in between. Written as DNA, the CDR3 is TGCGCCAGCAGTGGCCTAACGGGAGAAATAGAGACCCAGTACTTC. As protein: CASSGLTGEIETQYF.

The rearrangement joins TRBV7-9 to TRBJ2-5, with D perhaps matching TRBD2 (5 bases). The CDR3 totals 16 residues. Germline V lookup: CDR1 SEHNR, CDR2 FQNEAQ (reference sequence). Trimming left V 1 base short and J 2 bases short, with 14 bases between. The DNA of the CDR3 is TGTGCCAGCAGCTTAGATCGGGCTAGCAGACAAGAGACCCAGTACTTC. Its translation is CASSLDRASRQETQYF.

The chain couples TRBV5-1 to TRBJ2-5; 7 bases are shared with TRBD1. The J segment lost 1 base and the V segment lost 4 bases, leaving 4 bases of the junction unmatched. This CDR3 has 14 amino acids. Germline loops: CDR1 SGHRS, CDR2 YFSETQ. The CDR3, as DNA: TGCGCCAGCAGCCGGGACAGATCCCAAGAGACCCAGTACTTC. Protein: CASSRDRSQETQYF.

This clone came up once. The junction and the germline gene differ at one end; a read error may be behind it. This chain uses TRBV7-7 with TRBJ2-5, with a weak D call TRBD1 (6 bases). The CDR3 sequence is 15 residues long. Germline CDR1 and CDR2: SSHAT and FNYEAQ (reference sequence). The CDR3, as DNA: TGTGCTAGCAGCCCGGCCGGGACAACCCAAGAGACCCAGTACTTC. Its protein product is CASSPAGTTQETQYF.

This sequence joins TRBV5-1 and TRBJ1-2; 8 nucleotides align to TRBD1. J lost 3 bases, V lost 4 bases, and 5 bases had no gene match. The V gene's germline CDR1 is SGHRS and CDR2 YFSETQ. The CDR3 runs to 14 residues. CDR3 sequence (DNA): TGCGCCAGCAGCCTTTCGACAGGGGACTATGGCTACACCTTC. It yields the protein CASSLSTGDYGYTF.

The chain links TRBV7-3 to TRBJ2-1; 9 bases align to TRBD1. The trim removed 2 bases at V and 6 bases at J, leaving 2 bases unmatched. The CDR3 sequence is 14 residues long. Looked up from germline, CDR1 is SGHTA and CDR2 is FQGTGA. The CDR3 bases are TGTGCCAGCAGCTTAGGACAGGGGATCAATGAGCAGTTCTTC. Encoded protein: CASSLGQGINEQFF. The full variable domain, with the rest looked up from reference TRBV7-3 and TRBJ2-1, is GAGVSQTPSNKVTEKGKYVELRCDPISGHTALYWYRQSLGQGPEFLIYFQGTGAADDSGLPNDRFFAVRPEGSVSTLKIQRTERGDSAVYLCASSLGQGINEQFFGPGTRLTVL.

This sequence joins TRBV6-6 and TRBJ2-5; 7 positions match TRBD1. The CDR3 loop spans 15 amino acids. V lost 0 bases, J lost 3 bases, and 4 bases stayed unmatched. The germline CDR1 and CDR2 sequences are MNHNY and SVGAGI (reference sequence). The CDR3 here is CASSYSVQGKETQYF. The CDR3 bases are TGTGCCAGCAGTTACTCGGTACAGGGGAAAGAGACCCAGTACTTC.

This clone came up a few times. The genes are TRBV18 and TRBJ2-4; 10 bases align to TRBD1. Looked up from germline, CDR1 is KGHSH and CDR2 is LQKENI. V shed 6 bases and J 7 bases; nucleotides not matched to a gene: 9. The CDR3 is 15 residues long. CDR3 DNA sequence: TGTGCCAGCTCCCTTACCGGGACAGGGGAGAACATTCAGTACTTC. Its translation: CASSLTGTGENIQYF.